These 6 T cell receptor beta chains were sequenced from one sample in a study of OX40 agonist ivuxolimab in advanced cancers. Produced via immunoSEQ multiplex PCR; TCRdb's table is partial and in-frame only. This table holds 45,000 to 60,000 clones, just under 90% found once. The sample here was CD4+ or CD8+ T cells sorted from blood, taken in a trial of the OX40 agonist ivuxolimab. These receptors were obtained from an adult with an advanced solid tumor such as melanoma, head and neck, liver or kidney cancer.

This sequence joins TRBV28 and TRBJ1-2; no clear D gene. V gave up 7 bases and J gave up 5 bases, with 14 bases separating them. This CDR3 has 13 residues. Germline V gene lookup returns CDR1 MDHEN and CDR2 SYDVKM. CDR3 in DNA: TGTGCCAGCACCCTGGGAACAAGTTATGGCTACACCTTC. Protein sequence: CASTLGTSYGYTF.

A single count supports this clone. The chain uses TRBV15 and TRBJ1-2; D unresolved. Trimming removed 3 bases from V and 7 bases from J, with 18 bases in between. In germline, CDR1 is LNHNV, CDR2 YYDKDF (reference sequence). The CDR3 contains 15 residues. DNA of the CDR3: TGTGCCACCAGCAGGAAACAGAGAGATCTGAGTGGCTACACCTTC. Translating it yields CATSRKQRDLSGYTF.

The chain employs TRBV5-1 and TRBJ2-6; TRBD1 matches 8 bases. With 0 bases clipped from V and 2 bases from J, the junction kept 1 base outside the gene matches. The CDR3 covers 16 residues. Germline CDR1 is SGHRS and CDR2 is YFSETQ. For the CDR3, the DNA is TGCGCCAGCAGCTTGGCAGGGGGCACTGGGGCCAACGTCCTGACTTTC. It codes for CASSLAGGTGANVLTF.

The chain links TRBV5-4 to TRBJ2-7; 9 nucleotides align to TRBD1. This CDR3 is 16 amino acids long. The germline V gene encodes CDR1 SGHNT and CDR2 YYREEE (reference sequence). The V gene end was trimmed by 4 bases and the J gene end by 2 bases; junction bases not matched to a gene: 10. CDR3 sequence reads: CASSRTLTGGPYEQYF. The CDR3 DNA sequence: TGTGCCAGCAGCAGAACCTTGACAGGGGGACCCTACGAGCAGTACTTC.

This chain joins TRBV7-2 and TRBJ2-7, with TRBD2 identical over 13 bases. Germline lookup yields CDR1 SGHTA and CDR2 FQGNSA. This CDR3 is built from 15 residues. The junction had 4 bases not matched to a gene; V was cut back by 5 bases and J by 3 bases. The CDR3 spells CASSNGLAGVYEQYF. Here the CDR3 DNA reads TGTGCCAGCAGCAACGGACTAGCGGGAGTCTACGAGCAGTACTTC. Full variable domain (outside the CDR3, taken from reference TRBV7-2 and TRBJ2-7): GAGVSQSPSNKVTEKGKDVELRCDPISGHTALYWYRQSLGQGLEFLIYFQGNSAPDKSGLPSDRFSAERTGGSVSTLTIQRTQQEDSAVYLCASSNGLAGVYEQYFGPGTRLTVT.

V is TRBV18 and J is TRBJ2-3; D is undetermined. The CDR3 has 15 residues. From germline, CDR1 is KGHSH and CDR2 LQKENI. V shed 6 bases and J shed 2 bases, with 15 bases lying between them. The CDR3 sequence: CASSPTAVATDTQYF. The CDR3 region has the DNA TGTGCCAGCTCGCCAACCGCCGTTGCCACAGATACGCAGTATTTT.